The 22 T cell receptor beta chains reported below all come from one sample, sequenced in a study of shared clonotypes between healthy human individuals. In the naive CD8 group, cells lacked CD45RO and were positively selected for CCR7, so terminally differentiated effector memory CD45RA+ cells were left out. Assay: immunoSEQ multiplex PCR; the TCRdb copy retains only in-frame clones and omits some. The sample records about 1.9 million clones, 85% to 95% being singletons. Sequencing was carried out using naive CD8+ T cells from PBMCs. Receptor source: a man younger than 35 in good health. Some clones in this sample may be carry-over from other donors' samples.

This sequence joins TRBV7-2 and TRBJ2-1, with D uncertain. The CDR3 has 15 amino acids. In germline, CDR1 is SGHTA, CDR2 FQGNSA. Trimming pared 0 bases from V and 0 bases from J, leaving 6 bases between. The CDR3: CASSLAASSYNEQFF. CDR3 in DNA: TGTGCCAGCAGCTTAGCGGCGAGCTCCTACAATGAGCAGTTCTTC.

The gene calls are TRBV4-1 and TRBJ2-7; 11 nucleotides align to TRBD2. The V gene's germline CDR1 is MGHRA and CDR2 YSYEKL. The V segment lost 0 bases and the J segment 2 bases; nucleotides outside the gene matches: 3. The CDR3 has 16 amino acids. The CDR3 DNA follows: TGCGCCAGCAGCCAAGAACCGACTAGCGGGACCTACGAGCAGTACTTC. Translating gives CASSQEPTSGTYEQYF.

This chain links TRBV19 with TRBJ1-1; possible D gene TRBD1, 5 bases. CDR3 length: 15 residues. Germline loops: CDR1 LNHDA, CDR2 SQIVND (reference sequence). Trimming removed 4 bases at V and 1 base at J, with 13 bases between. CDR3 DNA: TGTGCCAGTAGTAACCCCAGGGCACCGAACACTGAAGCTTTCTTT. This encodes CASSNPRAPNTEAFF.

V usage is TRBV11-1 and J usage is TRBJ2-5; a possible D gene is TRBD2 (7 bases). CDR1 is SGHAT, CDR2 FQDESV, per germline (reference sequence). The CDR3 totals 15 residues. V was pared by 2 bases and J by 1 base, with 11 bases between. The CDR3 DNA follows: TGTGCCAGCAGCTTACTCGCGGGGGCCCAAGAGACCCAGTACTTC. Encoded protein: CASSLLAGAQETQYF.

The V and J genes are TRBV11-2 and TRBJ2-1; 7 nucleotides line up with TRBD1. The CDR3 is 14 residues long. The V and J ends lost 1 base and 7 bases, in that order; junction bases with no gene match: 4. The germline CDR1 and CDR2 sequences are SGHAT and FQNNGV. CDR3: CASSLVYRGNEQFF. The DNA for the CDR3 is TGTGCCAGCAGCTTAGTTTACAGGGGTAATGAGCAGTTCTTC. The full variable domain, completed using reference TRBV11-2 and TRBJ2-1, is EAGVAQSPRYKIIEKRQSVAFWCNPISGHATLYWYQQILGQGPKLLIQFQNNGVVDDSQLPKDRFSAERLKGVDSTLKIQPAKLEDSAVYLCASSLVYRGNEQFFGPGTRLTVL.

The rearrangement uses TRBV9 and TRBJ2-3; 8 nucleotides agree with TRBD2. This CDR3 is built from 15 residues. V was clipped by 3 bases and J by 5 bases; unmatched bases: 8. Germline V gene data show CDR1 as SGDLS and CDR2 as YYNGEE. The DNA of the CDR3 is TGTGCCAGCAGCGAGAGCGGGGGAGGGCTAGATACGCAGTATTTT. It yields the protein CASSESGGGLDTQYF.

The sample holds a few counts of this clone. The CDR3 DNA sequence: TGTGCCAGCAGCTTGATCCGGGGAAGGATCTCTGAAGCTTTCTTT. This codes for CASSLIRGRISEAFF. The chain has TRBV7-3 and TRBJ1-1; D remains ambiguous. The V end was cut by 3 bases, the J end by 6 bases, with 17 bases between. Looked up from germline, CDR1 is SGHTA and CDR2 is FQGTGA. The CDR3 sequence is 15 residues long.

The CDR3 loop is CASSPLEAQSWPYEQYF. CDR3 in DNA: TGTGCCAGCAGCCCTCTCGAGGCGCAGTCCTGGCCCTACGAGCAGTACTTC. This chain joins TRBV11-2 and TRBJ2-7; D unclear. Between the trimmed V and J ends, which lost 5 bases and 2 bases, there was a span of 22 bases. This CDR3 region has 17 residues. Germline V gene sequence: CDR1 SGHAT, CDR2 FQNNGV.

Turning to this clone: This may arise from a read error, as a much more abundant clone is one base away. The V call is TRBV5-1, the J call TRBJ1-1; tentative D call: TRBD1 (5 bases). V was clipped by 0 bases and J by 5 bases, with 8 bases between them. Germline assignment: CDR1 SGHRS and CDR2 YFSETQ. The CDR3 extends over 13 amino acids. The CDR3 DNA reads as TGCGCCAGCAGCTTGGGGGGGAAGACTGAAGCTTTCTTT. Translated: CASSLGGKTEAFF.

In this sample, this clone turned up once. The CDR3 loop is CASTPLIGAGYYNEQFF. CDR3 in DNA: TGTGCCAGCACCCCATTAATCGGGGCTGGGTACTACAATGAGCAGTTCTTC. The chain carries TRBV11-2 and TRBJ2-1, with D perhaps assigned TRBD1 or TRBD2 (5 bases each). Trimming stripped 7 bases from V and 3 bases from J, with 22 bases between. CDR3 length: 17 residues. From germline, CDR1 is SGHAT and CDR2 FQNNGV.

CDR3 protein: CASSIERTNSNQPQHF. Here the CDR3 DNA reads TGTGCCAGTAGTATAGAAAGGACTAATAGCAATCAGCCCCAGCATTTT. V gene TRBV19 combines with J gene TRBJ1-5; D is ambiguous. CDR3 length equals 16 residues. CDR1 and CDR2 from the germline V gene are LNHDA and SQIVND (reference sequence). V was clipped by 0 bases and J by 0 bases, with 9 bases between them.

CDR3 sequence (DNA): TGCGCCAGCAGCCAAACCGGGGCAGGGCCCATGAACACTGAAGCTTTCTTT. Its translation: CASSQTGAGPMNTEAFF. This chain links TRBV4-1 with TRBJ1-1, with D perhaps TRBD1 (5 bases). CDR1 is MGHRA and CDR2 is YSYEKL in the germline V gene. The V end was cut by 2 bases, the J end by 0 bases, with 16 bases between. CDR3 length: 17 amino acids.

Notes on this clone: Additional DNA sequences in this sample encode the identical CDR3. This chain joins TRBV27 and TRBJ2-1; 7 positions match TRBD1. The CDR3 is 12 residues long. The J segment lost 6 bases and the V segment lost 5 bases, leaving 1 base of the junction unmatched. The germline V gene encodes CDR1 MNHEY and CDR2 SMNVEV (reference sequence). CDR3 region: CASSKGANEQFF. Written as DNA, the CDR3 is TGTGCCAGCAGTAAGGGGGCCAATGAGCAGTTCTTC.

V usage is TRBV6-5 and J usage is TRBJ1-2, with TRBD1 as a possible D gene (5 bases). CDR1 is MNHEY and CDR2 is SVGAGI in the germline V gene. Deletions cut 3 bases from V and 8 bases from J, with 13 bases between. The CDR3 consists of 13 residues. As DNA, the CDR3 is TGTGCCAGCAGTTATTCAGACAGATACGGCTACACCTTC. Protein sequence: CASSYSDRYGYTF.

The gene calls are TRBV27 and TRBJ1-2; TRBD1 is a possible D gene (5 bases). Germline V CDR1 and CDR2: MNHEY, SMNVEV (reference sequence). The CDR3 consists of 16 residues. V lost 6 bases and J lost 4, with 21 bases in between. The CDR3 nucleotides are TGTGCCAGCAGGGCACGGGCTCAGGAGAGGGGCTATGGCTACACCTTC. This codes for CASRARAQERGYGYTF.

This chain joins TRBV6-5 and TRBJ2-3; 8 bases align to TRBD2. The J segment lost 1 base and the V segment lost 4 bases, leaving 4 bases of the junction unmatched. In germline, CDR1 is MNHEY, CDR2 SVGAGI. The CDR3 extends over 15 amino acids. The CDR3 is CASSLAGGGTDTQYF. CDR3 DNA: TGTGCCAGCAGTTTGGCGGGAGGCGGCACAGATACGCAGTATTTT.

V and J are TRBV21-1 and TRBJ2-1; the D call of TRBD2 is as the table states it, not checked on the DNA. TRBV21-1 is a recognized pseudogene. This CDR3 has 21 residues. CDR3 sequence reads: CASSSAGGPRCILDRNNEQFF. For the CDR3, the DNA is TGTGCCAGCTCGTCAGCGGGAGGCCCTCGATGTATCCTAGATAGAAACAATGAGCAGTTCTTC.

The CDR3 sequence is CASVAAMNTEAFF. The CDR3 DNA follows: TGTGCCAGCGTCGCCGCCATGAACACTGAAGCTTTCTTT. The chain links TRBV28 to TRBJ1-1; the D is unclear. CDR3 length equals 13 residues. The V end was cut by 8 bases, the J end by 0 bases, with 10 bases between. CDR1 MDHEN and CDR2 SYDVKM come from the germline V gene.

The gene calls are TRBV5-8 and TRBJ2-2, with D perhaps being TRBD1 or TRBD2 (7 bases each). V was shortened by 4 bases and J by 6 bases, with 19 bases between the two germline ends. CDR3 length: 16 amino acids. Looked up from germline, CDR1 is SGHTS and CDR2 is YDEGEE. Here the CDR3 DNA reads TGTGCCAGCAGCGGTGACAGGGAGGGTTATCCCGGGGAGCTGTTTTTT. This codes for CASSGDREGYPGELFF.

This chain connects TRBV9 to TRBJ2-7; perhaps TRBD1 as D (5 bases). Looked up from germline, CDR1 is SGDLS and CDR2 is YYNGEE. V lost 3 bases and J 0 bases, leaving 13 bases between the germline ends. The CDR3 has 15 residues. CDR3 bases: TGTGCCAGCAGCGAGACCCCTCAGGGCTCCTACGAGCAGTACTTC. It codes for CASSETPQGSYEQYF.

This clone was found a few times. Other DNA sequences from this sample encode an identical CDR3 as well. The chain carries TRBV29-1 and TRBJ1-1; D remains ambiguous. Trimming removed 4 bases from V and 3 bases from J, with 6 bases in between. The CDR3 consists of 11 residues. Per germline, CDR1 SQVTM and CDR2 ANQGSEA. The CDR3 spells CSVGGDTEAFF. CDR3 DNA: TGCAGCGTTGGGGGAGACACTGAAGCTTTCTTT.

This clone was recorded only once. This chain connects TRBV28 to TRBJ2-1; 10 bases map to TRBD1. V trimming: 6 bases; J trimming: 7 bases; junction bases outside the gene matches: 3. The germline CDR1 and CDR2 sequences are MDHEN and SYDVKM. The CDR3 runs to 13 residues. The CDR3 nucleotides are TGTGCCAGCAGGGACAGGGGGTGGAATGAGCAGTTCTTC. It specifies CASRDRGWNEQFF.